The 19 T cell receptor beta chains presented below share a single source sample, sequenced in a study of blood T cell repertoires in COVID-19. Sequencing was performed with immunoSEQ multiplex PCR; in TCRdb, only in-frame clones are kept and a portion is missing. The top ten hold approximately 11% of the sample, which has around 150,000 clones, roughly four fifths seen once. Sequenced: PBMCs or T cells enriched from blood (not recorded which). The receptors shown here come from a man in his fifties who had recovered from COVID-19.

The gene calls are TRBV29-1 and TRBJ2-3, with D possibly being TRBD1 (6 bases). In germline, CDR1 is SQVTM, CDR2 ANQGSEA. Trimming cost V 4 bases and J 1 base, with 6 bases left between them. The CDR3 has 12 amino acids. The DNA of the CDR3 is TGCAGCGTTGGGACAGGCACAGATACGCAGTATTTT. Translation: CSVGTGTDTQYF.

The chain couples TRBV5-4 to TRBJ1-2; TRBD1 is a possible D gene (5 bases). The CDR3 sequence is 13 residues long. Germline lookup yields CDR1 SGHNT and CDR2 YYREEE (reference sequence). The V and J ends lost 5 bases and 2 bases respectively, with 10 bases between them. DNA for the CDR3: TGTGCCAGCAGGAGCCAGGGAAACTATGGCTACACCTTC. It translates to CASRSQGNYGYTF.

This CDR3 is CATSDWSGNTGELFF. The CDR3 DNA sequence: TGTGCCACCAGTGATTGGTCAGGGAACACCGGGGAGCTGTTTTTT. The V gene is TRBV24-1, the J gene TRBJ2-2, with D unresolved. The CDR3 has 15 amino acids. Trimming pared 2 bases from V and 1 base from J, leaving 7 bases between. Germline loops: CDR1 KGHDR, CDR2 SFDVKD.

This sequence joins TRBV2 and TRBJ2-3, with D hard to call. This CDR3 is built from 11 residues. Germline V gene data show CDR1 as SNHLY and CDR2 as FYNNEI. Trimming cost V 6 bases and J 3 bases, with 4 bases left between them. In DNA form, the CDR3 reads TGTGCCAGCAGCAGAACAGATACGCAGTATTTT. Amino acids: CASSRTDTQYF. Supplemented by reference TRBV2 and TRBJ2-3, the full variable domain reads EPEVTQTPSHQVTQMGQEVILRCVPISNHLYFYWYRQILGQKVEFLVSFYNNEISEKSEIFDDQFSVERPDGSNFTLKIRSTKLEDSAMYFCASSRTDTQYFGPGTRLTVL.

The chain is built from TRBV2 and TRBJ1-1; D gene unclear. Trimming took 8 bases from V and 1 from J, leaving 8 bases between them. Germline values: CDR1 SNHLY, CDR2 FYNNEI. The CDR3 runs to 12 residues. The CDR3 is CASEARNTEAFF. The CDR3, as DNA: TGTGCCAGCGAAGCCCGGAACACTGAAGCTTTCTTT.

The J gene is TRBJ1-2, the V gene TRBV19; D is unresolved. Germline V lookup: CDR1 LNHDA, CDR2 SQIVND (reference sequence). The CDR3 consists of 15 residues. The ends were cut back, 7 bases at V and 8 bases at J, with 23 bases in the middle. CDR3 protein: CASIPSGGRLEGYTF. The CDR3, as DNA: TGTGCCAGTATCCCCAGCGGTGGCCGATTAGAGGGCTACACCTTC.

This clone was detected only a few times. The chain carries TRBV24-1 and TRBJ1-5; 7 bases match TRBD1. With 9 bases clipped from V and 3 bases from J, the junction kept 10 bases outside the gene matches. Per germline, CDR1 KGHDR and CDR2 SFDVKD. CDR3 length: 15 residues. Here the CDR3 reads CATGPGDSSNQPQHF. The CDR3 DNA reads as TGTGCCACCGGCCCCGGGGACAGTTCCAATCAGCCCCAGCATTTT.

The CDR3 DNA reads TGTGCCAGTAGACCCCGGACAGACCCTAATCAGCCCCAGCATTTT. The encoded protein is CASRPRTDPNQPQHF. This chain uses TRBV19 with TRBJ1-5, with D possibly matching TRBD1 (6 bases). The CDR3 runs 15 residues. Trimming cost V 6 bases and J 4 bases, with 16 bases left between them. Looked up from germline, CDR1 is LNHDA and CDR2 is SQIVND (reference sequence). Filled out from reference TRBV19 and TRBJ1-5, the complete variable domain reads DGGITQSPKYLFRKEGQNVTLSCEQNLNHDAMYWYRQDPGQGLRLIYYSQIVNDFQKGDIAEGYSVSREKKESFPLTVTSAQKNPTAFYLCASRPRTDPNQPQHFGDGTRLSIL.

The rearrangement links TRBV2 to TRBJ2-5, with D possibly being TRBD2 (6 bases). Looked up from germline, CDR1 is SNHLY and CDR2 is FYNNEI. The CDR3 covers 13 residues. Trimming took off 7 bases at V and 4 bases at J, with 13 bases between the two ends. CDR3 DNA: TGTGCCAGCAAGGTTGGAGGGGCAGAGACCCAGTACTTC. Translation gives CASKVGGAETQYF. The whole variable domain, remainder taken from reference TRBV2 and TRBJ2-5, is EPEVTQTPSHQVTQMGQEVILRCVPISNHLYFYWYRQILGQKVEFLVSFYNNEISEKSEIFDDQFSVERPDGSNFTLKIRSTKLEDSAMYFCASKVGGAETQYFGPGTRLLVL.

This sequence joins TRBV7-3 and TRBJ1-6; D may be TRBD1 (5 bases). This CDR3 is 14 amino acids long. With 0 bases removed from V and 8 bases from J, the gap between germline ends came to 8 bases. Per germline, CDR1 SGHTA and CDR2 FQGTGA. CDR3 coding DNA: TGTGCCAGCAGCTTAACGGCGGGGGATTCACCCCTCCACTTT. It yields the protein CASSLTAGDSPLHF.

This chain uses TRBV19 with TRBJ1-5, with D unclear. The CDR3 loop spans 13 amino acids. Germline lookup yields CDR1 LNHDA and CDR2 SQIVND (reference sequence). V was shortened by 5 bases and J by 6 bases, with 11 bases between the two germline ends. The CDR3 DNA reads TGTGCCAGTAGTCGCGGGGTCAGTCAGCCCCAGCATTTT. It specifies CASSRGVSQPQHF.

This clone appeared a single time. The chain combines TRBV12-5 with TRBJ1-3; 7 nucleotides line up with TRBD1. CDR3 length: 16 amino acids. Germline assignment: CDR1 LGHNT and CDR2 FRNRAP. The V and J ends lost 1 base and 5 bases, in that order; junction bases with no gene match: 8. The CDR3 spells CASGLERQGTRNTIYF. In DNA form, the CDR3 reads TGTGCTAGTGGTTTGGAACGACAGGGTACGAGAAACACCATATATTTT.

V is TRBV18 and J is TRBJ2-2; 11 bases align to TRBD1. The V and J ends lost 4 bases and 4 bases, in that order; junction bases with no gene match: 17. CDR3 length: 20 residues. CDR1 and CDR2 from the germline V gene are KGHSH and LQKENI. The chain's CDR3 is CASSQIPGQGGLPGTGELFF. Written as DNA, the CDR3 is TGTGCCAGCTCACAAATCCCGGGACAGGGGGGCCTACCGGGCACCGGGGAGCTGTTTTTT.

The chain joins TRBV7-9 to TRBJ2-1, with TRBD2 identical over 9 bases. The junction had 6 bases not matched to a gene; V was cut back by 5 bases and J by 1 base. From germline, CDR1 is SEHNR and CDR2 FQNEAQ (reference sequence). The CDR3 loop spans 16 amino acids. The CDR3 protein is CASSDSGGPSYNEQFF. The CDR3 bases are TGTGCCAGCAGCGATAGCGGGGGCCCATCCTACAATGAGCAGTTCTTC.

This clone was seen a handful of times. V and J are TRBV28 and TRBJ2-1; possibly TRBD2 for D (5 bases). Deletions cut 6 bases from V and 7 bases from J, with 16 bases between. There are 14 residues in the CDR3. Germline V CDR1 and CDR2: MDHEN, SYDVKM. The CDR3 sequence is CASRPGVASNEQFF. The CDR3 region has the DNA TGTGCCAGCAGGCCCGGGGTAGCTAGTAATGAGCAGTTCTTC.

The genes are TRBV2 and TRBJ2-7, with TRBD1 matching 10 bases. Germline CDR1 SNHLY, CDR2 FYNNEI. The CDR3 length is 16 residues. V was pared by 4 bases and J by 0 bases, with 6 bases of the junction left unmatched. CDR3 in amino acids: CASSATGTGDSYEQYF. The CDR3 nucleotides are TGTGCCAGCAGTGCCACCGGGACAGGGGACTCCTACGAGCAGTACTTC.

The chain carries TRBV7-9 and TRBJ2-4; D may be TRBD1 (6 bases). Trimming left V 1 base short and J 9 bases short, with 10 bases between. The CDR3 loop spans 13 amino acids. Germline V CDR1 and CDR2: SEHNR, FQNEAQ (reference sequence). The CDR3 here is CASSLEGVTIQYF. DNA for the CDR3: TGTGCCAGCAGCTTAGAGGGGGTCACCATTCAGTACTTC.

CDR3 coding DNA: TGTGCCAGCAGTCAATATAAACCCTTAGCGGGGGGGAGGTCCTACAATGAGCAGTTCTTC. This encodes CASSQYKPLAGGRSYNEQFF. The V gene is TRBV2, the J gene TRBJ2-1, with TRBD2 identical over 11 bases. V lost 5 bases and J lost 1; bases outside the gene matches: 16. The CDR3 has 20 amino acids. Per the germline V gene, CDR1 is SNHLY and CDR2 is FYNNEI.

The rearrangement uses TRBV28 and TRBJ1-6, with 7 nucleotides matching TRBD1. Germline CDR1 MDHEN, CDR2 SYDVKM. V trimming: 9 bases; J trimming: 7 bases; junction bases outside the gene matches: 9. The CDR3 runs 14 residues. DNA of the CDR3: TGTGCCAGTGAAAACCGACAGGGAAATTCACCCCTCCACTTT. It yields the protein CASENRQGNSPLHF.